This T cell receptor beta chain derives from a study of CXCR3-negative and CXCR3-positive naive CD8 T cells. This CDR3 is built from 16 residues. Germline assignment: CDR1 SGHVS and CDR2 FQNEAQ. The authors made the TRB cDNA libraries by 5' RACE using UMI labels. TCRdb processed the 5' RACE reads again and assigns one entry to each CDR3 protein, with no DNA. This sample's table has roughly 89,000 distinct CDR3 sequences. CD45RO-CCR7+CD27+CD95- expression identified naive CD8+ T cells. The gene calls are TRBV7-8 and TRBJ2-1; TCRdb's D gene call, TRBD2, goes unchecked for lack of DNA. This receptor was identified in a human donor in good health. Some clones in this sample may be carry-over from other donors' samples. The sample comprised naive CXCR3- CD8+ T cells from blood. Subset denoted: CD45RO-CCR7+CD27+CD95- naive CD8+ T cells lacking CXCR3 (TNR3-). CDR3 residues: CASSLGLRGAYNEQFF.